A selection of T cell receptor beta chains follows, all from one sample in a study of cytomegalovirus exposure and HLA in healthy donors. The repertoire was sequenced with immunoSEQ multiplex PCR; TCRdb's copy has only in-frame clones and lacks some. The table shows roughly 230,000 clones, with roughly 88% occurring only once. Sequences were obtained from PBMCs. The receptors originated from a woman under 40 in good health and CMV-seronegative. CDR3s include the opening cysteine and the closing phenylalanine or tryptophan. A D gene is named only where the DNA matches it firmly. The size entry is marked missing in some rows and otherwise reads once, few, many or a size class.

V: TRBV5-6
D: .
J: TRBJ1-5
size: .
CDR3: CASSHSTGVSNQPQHF
DNA: TGTGCCAGCAGCCATTCAACCGGGGTCAGCAATCAGCCCCAGCATTTT

V: TRBV30
D: TRBD1
J: TRBJ1-1
size: .
CDR3: CAWSVKGQGLNTEAFF
DNA: TGTGCCTGGAGTGTAAAAGGACAGGGTCTGAACACTGAAGCTTTCTTT

V: TRBV27
D: .
J: TRBJ2-1
size: .
CDR3: CASSLAGDEQFF
DNA: TGTGCCAGCAGTTTAGCCGGAGATGAGCAGTTCTTC

V: TRBV11-2
D: TRBD2
J: TRBJ2-2
size: .
CDR3: CASSELRAGAAGELFF
DNA: TGTGCCAGCAGCGAACTCAGGGCGGGAGCTGCCGGGGAGCTGTTTTTT

V: TRBV11-2
D: TRBD1
J: TRBJ2-7
size: .
CDR3: CASSHRGLYEQYF
DNA: TGTGCCAGCAGCCACAGGGGGCTTTACGAGCAGTACTTC

V: TRBV5-1
D: TRBD2
J: TRBJ2-5
size: once
CDR3: CASSLGTSGNQETQYF
DNA: TGCGCCAGCAGCTTGGGGACTAGCGGGAACCAAGAGACCCAGTACTTC

V: TRBV14
D: .
J: TRBJ2-1
size: .
CDR3: CASSSAGEQFF
DNA: TGTGCCAGCAGCTCCGCGGGAGAGCAGTTCTTC

V: TRBV4-3
D: TRBD1
J: TRBJ1-4
size: .
CDR3: CASSQRTGGKLFF
DNA: TGCGCCAGCAGCCAGAGGACAGGGGGAAAACTGTTTTTT

V: TRBV4-2
D: TRBD2
J: TRBJ2-1
size: .
CDR3: CASSQASGRNYNEQFF
DNA: TGTGCCAGCAGCCAAGCCAGCGGGAGGAACTACAATGAGCAGTTCTTC

V: TRBV7-6
D: .
J: TRBJ1-1
size: .
CDR3: CASSLAIGATEAFF
DNA: TGTGCCAGCAGCTTAGCGATCGGGGCGACTGAAGCTTTCTTT

V: TRBV7-6
D: .
J: TRBJ1-1
size: .
CDR3: CASSLEPENTEAFF
DNA: TGTGCCAGCAGCTTAGAACCGGAGAACACTGAAGCTTTCTTT

V: TRBV19
D: .
J: TRBJ2-5
size: .
CDR3: CASSTSAFVLETQYF
DNA: TGTGCCAGTAGTACGTCAGCGTTTGTGCTAGAGACCCAGTACTTC

V: TRBV29-1
D: .
J: TRBJ2-5
size: once
CDR3: CSARRGAGETQYF
DNA: TGCAGCGCCCGCAGGGGGGCAGGAGAGACCCAGTACTTC

V: TRBV4-2
D: TRBD1
J: TRBJ1-5
size: .
CDR3: CASSQVKGGEGSNQPQHF
DNA: TGTGCCAGCAGCCAAGTTAAAGGGGGCGAGGGTAGCAATCAGCCCCAGCATTTT

V: TRBV4-1
D: TRBD1
J: TRBJ2-7
size: .
CDR3: CASSPGTGSYEQYF
DNA: TGCGCCAGCAGCCCTGGGACAGGATCCTACGAGCAGTACTTC

V: TRBV4-3
D: TRBD1
J: TRBJ1-2
size: .
CDR3: CASSPSTDRGYLDGYTF
DNA: TGCGCCAGCAGCCCTTCTACCGACAGGGGGTATTTGGATGGCTACACCTTC

V: TRBV11-1
D: .
J: TRBJ1-2
size: .
CDR3: CASSPLGGMELYGYTF
DNA: TGTGCCAGCAGCCCACTTGGAGGGATGGAACTCTATGGCTACACCTTC

V: TRBV6-5
D: .
J: TRBJ1-5
size: .
CDR3: CASGGSNDNQPQHF
DNA: TGTGCCAGCGGGGGGTCAAATGACAATCAGCCCCAGCATTTT

V: TRBV4-1
D: .
J: TRBJ1-5
size: .
CDR3: CASSQGGEGQPQHF
DNA: TGCGCCAGCAGCCAAGGCGGGGAGGGTCAGCCCCAGCATTTT

V: TRBV5-4
D: .
J: TRBJ2-1
size: .
CDR3: CASSLGWDNEQFF
DNA: TGTGCCAGCAGCTTAGGCTGGGACAATGAGCAGTTCTTC

V: TRBV7-8
D: TRBD1
J: TRBJ2-7
size: .
CDR3: CASSLGQWMYEQYF
DNA: TGTGCCAGCAGCTTGGGACAGTGGATGTACGAGCAGTACTTC

V: TRBV7-6
D: .
J: TRBJ2-1
size: .
CDR3: CASSDISYNEQFF
DNA: TGTGCCAGCAGTGATATCTCCTACAATGAGCAGTTCTTC

V: TRBV19
D: TRBD1
J: TRBJ1-1
size: .
CDR3: CASGGQEHTEAFF
DNA: TGTGCCAGTGGGGGACAGGAACACACTGAAGCTTTCTTT

V: TRBV5-1
D: .
J: TRBJ2-2
size: few
CDR3: CASSLEQPNTGELFF
DNA: TGCGCCAGCAGCTTGGAACAGCCGAACACCGGGGAGCTGTTTTTT

V: TRBV28
D: .
J: TRBJ2-7
size: .
CDR3: CASSPLGGNRYEQYF
DNA: TGTGCCAGCAGCCCCTTGGGGGGAAATAGGTACGAGCAGTACTTC

V: TRBV6-5
D: TRBD1
J: TRBJ2-5
size: .
CDR3: CASSTGVETQYF
DNA: TGTGCCAGCTCCACAGGGGTAGAGACCCAGTACTTC

V: TRBV7-2
D: TRBD2
J: TRBJ2-7
size: .
CDR3: CASRRLASSYEQYF
DNA: TGTGCCAGCAGAAGACTAGCGAGCTCCTACGAGCAGTACTTC

V: TRBV28
D: .
J: TRBJ1-1
size: .
CDR3: CASSPRPQWGTEAFF
DNA: TGTGCCAGCAGTCCCCGCCCTCAGTGGGGCACTGAAGCTTTCTTT

V: TRBV5-1
D: .
J: TRBJ2-1
size: .
CDR3: CASSLGLVNEQFF
DNA: TGCGCCAGCAGCTTGGGCCTAGTCAATGAGCAGTTCTTC

V: TRBV7-9
D: .
J: TRBJ2-5
size: .
CDR3: CASSLVHKQETQYF
DNA: TGTGCCAGCAGCTTAGTACATAAACAAGAGACCCAGTACTTC

V: TRBV7-8
D: TRBD2
J: TRBJ2-1
size: .
CDR3: CASSILAGGGYNEQFF
DNA: TGTGCCAGCAGCATTCTAGCTGGCGGGGGGTACAATGAGCAGTTCTTC

V: TRBV2
D: .
J: TRBJ2-1
size: .
CDR3: CASSIIGSYNEQFF
DNA: TGTGCCAGCAGTATCATAGGCTCCTACAATGAGCAGTTCTTC

V: TRBV20-1
D: .
J: TRBJ2-5
size: .
CDR3: CSAREGGTQYF
DNA: TGCAGTGCTAGAGAAGGTGGGACCCAGTACTTC

V: TRBV2
D: .
J: TRBJ2-7
size: .
CDR3: CASQEHEQYF
DNA: TGTGCCAGCCAAGAGCACGAGCAGTACTTC

V: TRBV19
D: TRBD2
J: TRBJ2-3
size: .
CDR3: CASRPSGGPPDTQYF
DNA: TGTGCCAGTAGACCATCGGGAGGGCCCCCAGATACGCAGTATTTT

V: TRBV9
D: .
J: TRBJ2-5
size: .
CDR3: CASSVDWAGGEETQYF
DNA: TGTGCCAGCAGCGTAGATTGGGCGGGCGGAGAAGAGACCCAGTACTTC

V: TRBV28
D: TRBD2
J: TRBJ2-7
size: .
CDR3: CASSPGLAGGRSYEQYF
DNA: TGTGCCAGCAGTCCGGGACTAGCGGGAGGTCGCTCCTACGAGCAGTACTTC

V: TRBV28
D: TRBD1
J: TRBJ2-7
size: .
CDR3: CATTGAGGYEQYF
DNA: TGTGCCACGACAGGGGCGGGTGGCTACGAGCAGTACTTC

V: TRBV5-6
D: .
J: TRBJ1-4
size: .
CDR3: CASSLKSGNEKLFF
DNA: TGTGCCAGCAGCTTAAAGTCTGGGAATGAAAAACTGTTTTTT

V: TRBV27
D: TRBD1
J: TRBJ1-2
size: .
CDR3: CASSQSGTGEGYTF
DNA: TGTGCCAGCAGCCAATCCGGGACAGGGGAGGGCTACACCTTC

V: TRBV30
D: .
J: TRBJ1-5
size: .
CDR3: CAWQPQTGNQPQHF
DNA: TGTGCCTGGCAGCCTCAGACAGGAAATCAGCCCCAGCATTTT

V: TRBV7-2
D: TRBD2
J: TRBJ2-1
size: .
CDR3: CASSSQRERAYNEQFF
DNA: TGTGCCAGCAGCTCCCAGCGGGAGAGAGCCTACAATGAGCAGTTCTTC

V: TRBV27
D: .
J: TRBJ1-4
size: once
CDR3: CASSSPGLGEKLFF
DNA: TGTGCCAGCAGTTCGCCAGGGTTAGGGGAAAAACTGTTTTTT

V: TRBV5-6
D: TRBD1
J: TRBJ1-3
size: .
CDR3: CASGRQGSGNTIYF
DNA: TGTGCCAGCGGTCGACAGGGGTCTGGAAACACCATATATTTT

V: TRBV7-2
D: .
J: TRBJ1-4
size: .
CDR3: CASSLGRGEKLFF
DNA: TGTGCCAGCAGCTTAGGACGAGGTGAAAAACTGTTTTTT

V: TRBV11-2
D: .
J: TRBJ2-7
size: .
CDR3: CASTRLTQIGEQYF
DNA: TGTGCCAGCACCCGACTTACCCAAATCGGGGAGCAGTACTTC

V: TRBV4-1
D: .
J: TRBJ2-7
size: .
CDR3: CASSQARQAYEQYF
DNA: TGCGCCAGCAGCCAAGCCCGACAGGCCTACGAGCAGTACTTC

V: TRBV19
D: .
J: TRBJ2-2
size: once
CDR3: CASSISDTGELFF
DNA: TGTGCCAGTAGTATTTCCGACACCGGGGAGCTGTTTTTT

V: TRBV2
D: .
J: TRBJ2-7
size: .
CDR3: CASSAGRLSYEQYF
DNA: TGTGCCAGCAGCGCGGGACGGTTGTCCTACGAGCAGTACTTC

V: TRBV7-2
D: .
J: TRBJ2-7
size: .
CDR3: CASSITGSSYEQYF
DNA: TGTGCCAGCAGCATTACAGGGAGCTCCTACGAGCAGTACTTC

V: TRBV18
D: .
J: TRBJ2-1
size: .
CDR3: CASSQGPSADNEQFF
DNA: TGTGCCAGCTCACAGGGTCCTTCCGCTGACAATGAGCAGTTCTTC

V: TRBV7-8
D: TRBD2
J: TRBJ2-4
size: once
CDR3: CASSLDWTRGSRNIQYF
DNA: TGTGCCAGCAGCTTAGATTGGACTAGGGGCTCCCGAAACATTCAGTACTTC

V: TRBV6-5
D: .
J: TRBJ1-1
size: .
CDR3: CASSFGRNEAFF
DNA: TGTGCCAGCAGTTTCGGACGCAATGAAGCTTTCTTT

V: TRBV2
D: TRBD1
J: TRBJ1-1
size: .
CDR3: CASREDRVMNTEAFF
DNA: TGTGCCAGCAGAGAGGACAGGGTCATGAACACTGAAGCTTTCTTT

V: TRBV11-2
D: .
J: TRBJ2-2
size: .
CDR3: CASSSDTGELFF
DNA: TGTGCCAGCAGCTCCGACACCGGGGAGCTGTTTTTT

V: TRBV5-1
D: .
J: TRBJ2-3
size: .
CDR3: CASSPDGQLSTDTQYF
DNA: TGCGCCAGCAGCCCGGACGGACAGCTATCCACAGATACGCAGTATTTT

V: TRBV29-1
D: .
J: TRBJ2-1
size: .
CDR3: CSVDSSYNEQFF
DNA: TGCAGCGTTGACAGTTCCTACAATGAGCAGTTCTTC